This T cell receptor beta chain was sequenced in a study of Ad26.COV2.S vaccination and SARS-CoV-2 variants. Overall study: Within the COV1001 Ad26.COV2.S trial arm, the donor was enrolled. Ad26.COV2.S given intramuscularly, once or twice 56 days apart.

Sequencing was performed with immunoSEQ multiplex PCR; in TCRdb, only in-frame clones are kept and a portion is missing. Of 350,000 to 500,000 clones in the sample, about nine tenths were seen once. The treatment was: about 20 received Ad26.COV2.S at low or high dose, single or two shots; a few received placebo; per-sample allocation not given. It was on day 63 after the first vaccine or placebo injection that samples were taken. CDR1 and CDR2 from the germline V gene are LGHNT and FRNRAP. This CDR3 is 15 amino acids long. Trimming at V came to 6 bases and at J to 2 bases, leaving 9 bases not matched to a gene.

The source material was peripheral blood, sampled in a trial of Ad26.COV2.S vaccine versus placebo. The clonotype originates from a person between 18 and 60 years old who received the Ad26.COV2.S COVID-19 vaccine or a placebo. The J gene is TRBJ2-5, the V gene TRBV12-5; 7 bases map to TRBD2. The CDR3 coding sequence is TGTGCTAGTGGCCGGGATGGACTAGTTCAAGAGACCCAGTACTTC. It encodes CASGRDGLVQETQYF.